This T cell receptor beta chain was documented in a study of brain metastases from non-small cell lung cancer. Overall study findings and caveats: T-cell clones appeared expanded in about two thirds of brain metastases relative to matched primary tumors. TCR repertoires overlapped largely between brain metastases and matched primaries. Brain metastases had lower T-cell infiltration than primary tumors.

This clone was seen only once. Its antigen is undetermined. Germline CDR1 and CDR2: SEHNR and FQNEAQ (reference sequence). V lost 1 base to trimming and J lost 2 bases, with 12 bases between them. The CDR3 is 15 amino acids. Here immunoSEQ multiplex PCR was the method, and the copy in TCRdb shows in-frame clones only, minus some. This table holds 3,500 to 4,500 clones, around nine tenths found once. Material: primary lung tumor tissue. The sequence derives from a donor aged 40 or over with non-small cell lung cancer. This chain joins TRBV7-9 and TRBJ2-7; a possible D gene is TRBD2 (6 bases). The CDR3 DNA reads TGTGCCAGCAGCTTAGGCGGGGCGCCTCCCTACGAGCAGTACTTC. Protein sequence: CASSLGGAPPYEQYF.